The TCR beta chain under discussion was sequenced for a study of blood T cell repertoires in COVID-19. About the research overall: Sites in the United States, Italy and Spain provided acute and convalescent COVID-19 samples. The cDNA or gDNA used as material had been derived from T cells, B-cell-depleted T cells, or PBMCs.

Authors' data handling: Amplification with reference gene primers provided the estimates of nucleated cell counts. Libraries were prepared by immunoSEQ multiplex PCR; TCRdb keeps only in-frame clonotypes and omits some of them. The DNA gave D and trimming, while V, J and clone size come from that table. The sample lists tens of thousands of clones, approximately 89% seen once, with 12% in the top ten. Germline V gives CDR1 MNHEY, CDR2 SMNVEV (reference sequence). This CDR3 spans 10 amino acids. Trimming removed 7 bases from V and 16 bases from J, with 14 bases in between. Sequenced input: peripheral blood. This clonotype was sampled from a human donor with active COVID-19. The donor label of this sample is uncertain. This chain joins TRBV27 and TRBJ1-3; D remains unclear. CDR3 amino acids: CASNRPQAYF. DNA of the CDR3: TGTGCCAGCAACCGACCCCAGGCGTATTTT.